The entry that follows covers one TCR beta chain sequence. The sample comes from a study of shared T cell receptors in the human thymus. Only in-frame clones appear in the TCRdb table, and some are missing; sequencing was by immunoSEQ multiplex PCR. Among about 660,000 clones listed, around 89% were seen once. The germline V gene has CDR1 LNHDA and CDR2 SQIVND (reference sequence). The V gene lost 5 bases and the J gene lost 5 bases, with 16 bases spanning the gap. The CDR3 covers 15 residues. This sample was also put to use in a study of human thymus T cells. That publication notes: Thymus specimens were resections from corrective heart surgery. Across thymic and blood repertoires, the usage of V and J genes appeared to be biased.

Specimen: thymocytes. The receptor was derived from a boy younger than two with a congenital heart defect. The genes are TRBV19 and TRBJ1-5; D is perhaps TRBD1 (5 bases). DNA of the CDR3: TGTGCCAGTAGTGACCCATCGGGGGGATATCAGCCCCAGCATTTT. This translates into CASSDPSGGYQPQHF.